This T cell receptor beta chain was captured by sequencing in a study of cytomegalovirus exposure and HLA in healthy donors. Study results and caveats: Later on, a genetic analysis was performed. It linked a missense variant in DCLRE1C with V- and J-gene trimming of TCR beta. Accounts indicate the classifier identified cytomegalovirus status with strong specificity and sensitivity. As confirmed in vitro, a few CMV-associated chains were specific for CMV antigens.

With regard to this clone: Its antigen is unknown.

Despite likely unrecorded immune exposures, the donors were nominally healthy at the time of sampling. The PCR ran on 60 Vbeta and 13 Jbeta primers. Only in-frame clones appear in the TCRdb table, and some are missing; sequencing was by immunoSEQ multiplex PCR. The sample includes about 190,000 clones, roughly 80% of them seen just once. This sequence was found in a woman younger than 35 in good health and CMV-seronegative. Sequencing was performed on PBMCs.

The CDR3 protein is CASRKQGARTGELFF. The CDR3 DNA reads TGTGCCAGCAGAAAACAGGGGGCGAGGACCGGGGAGCTGTTTTTT. The rearrangement links TRBV5-6 to TRBJ2-2; 9 bases map to TRBD1. Germline CDR1 SGHDT, CDR2 YYEEEE. This CDR3 has 15 amino acids. V was clipped by 5 bases and J by 5 bases; unmatched bases: 7.